Presented here are 15 T cell receptor beta chains from one specimen sequenced in a study of blood T cell repertoires in COVID-19. Measured with immunoSEQ multiplex PCR; TCRdb has only the in-frame clones, and not every one. The sample holds about 200,000 clones, 82% seen once. Material for sequencing was PBMCs or T cells enriched from blood (not recorded which). The receptors shown here come from a man aged 35-49 years who had recovered from COVID-19.

V and J are TRBV5-1 and TRBJ1-4, with 9 positions matching TRBD1. Germline values: CDR1 SGHRS, CDR2 YFSETQ. The V and J ends lost 6 bases and 3 bases, in that order; junction bases with no gene match: 6. The CDR3 is 15 amino acids. The CDR3 loop reads CASTGQGRANEKLFF. The CDR3 nucleotides read TGCGCCAGCACCGGACAGGGGAGGGCTAATGAAAAACTGTTTTTT.

This rearrangement joins TRBV5-1 to TRBJ2-2; D might be TRBD1 (5 bases). This CDR3 comprises 17 residues. The V and J ends lost 1 base and 1 base respectively, with 14 bases between them. Germline lookup yields CDR1 SGHRS and CDR2 YFSETQ. This chain's CDR3 is CASSLTAFRENTGELFF. The CDR3 region has the DNA TGCGCCAGCAGCTTGACCGCATTCAGGGAGAACACCGGGGAGCTGTTTTTT.

The chain is built from TRBV7-9 and TRBJ2-2, with 11 bases that match TRBD1. The CDR3 covers 17 residues. Germline CDR1 and CDR2: SEHNR and FQNEAQ (reference sequence). The junction had 12 bases not matched to a gene; V was cut back by 5 bases and J by 7 bases. CDR3 amino acids: CASSRYGQGADVGELFF. The CDR3 region has the DNA TGTGCCAGCAGCCGATACGGACAGGGGGCTGATGTCGGGGAGCTGTTTTTT.

Of note for this clone: A read error is the likely source, as a far larger clone sits one nucleotide away. This sequence joins TRBV5-4 and TRBJ2-7; TRBD1 aligns across 7 bases. The germline V gene has CDR1 SGHNT and CDR2 YYREEE (reference sequence). V lost 2 bases, J lost 2 bases, and 1 base stayed unmatched. The CDR3 length is 13 residues. Here the CDR3 DNA reads TGTGCCAGCAGCTTCGGACAGGCCTACGAGCAGTACTTC. Protein product: CASSFGQAYEQYF.

This chain links TRBV4-2 with TRBJ2-3; a weak D match, TRBD2 (6 bases). Germline V CDR1 and CDR2: LGHNA, YNFKEQ. The CDR3 totals 16 residues. Trimming cost V 1 base and J 0 bases, with 11 bases left between them. The DNA for the CDR3 is TGTGCCAGCAGCCAAGTGGGACTGTCTAGCACAGATACGCAGTATTTT. Translated: CASSQVGLSSTDTQYF.

This chain connects TRBV24-1 to TRBJ1-1, with TRBD1 as a possible D gene (6 bases). Germline V CDR1 and CDR2: KGHDR, SFDVKD. This CDR3 is 13 amino acids long. The V end lost 7 bases, the J end lost 0 bases, and 8 bases lay between the germline ends. CDR3 amino acids: CATRDRLNTEAFF. CDR3 DNA: TGTGCCACCAGGGACAGATTGAACACTGAAGCTTTCTTT.

V is TRBV7-3 and J is TRBJ2-1, with D maybe TRBD2 (5 bases). V was cut by 2 bases and J by 0 bases, with 8 bases left in between. The CDR3 runs 15 residues. CDR1 SGHTA and CDR2 FQGTGA come from the germline V gene. The CDR3 sequence: CASSLPGSSYNEQFF. Here the CDR3 DNA reads TGTGCCAGCAGCTTACCTGGGAGCTCCTACAATGAGCAGTTCTTC.

The V call is TRBV6-5, the J call TRBJ2-3, with 10 bases lining up with TRBD2. The trim removed 0 bases at V and 4 bases at J, leaving 4 bases unmatched. The CDR3 has 16 amino acids. Germline values: CDR1 MNHEY, CDR2 SVGAGI. The CDR3 loop is CASSYSASGSPDTQYF. For the CDR3, the DNA is TGTGCCAGCAGTTACTCCGCTAGCGGGAGCCCAGATACGCAGTATTTT.

The genes are TRBV2 and TRBJ1-1, with TRBD1 as a possible D gene (5 bases). Germline values: CDR1 SNHLY, CDR2 FYNNEI. The CDR3 totals 12 residues. V lost 10 bases and J 5 bases, leaving 14 bases between the germline ends. CDR3 coding DNA: TGTGCCACCAACGATGGGGGGACTGAAGCTTTCTTT. Residues: CATNDGGTEAFF.

The chain carries TRBV19 and TRBJ2-2; D perhaps matches TRBD1 (5 bases). CDR1 and CDR2 (germline): LNHDA, SQIVND (reference sequence). The CDR3 is 14 residues long. Trimming took off 5 bases at V and 2 bases at J, with 9 bases between the two ends. The DNA for the CDR3 is TGTGCCAGTAGTTTCGGACAAAACACCGGGGAGCTGTTTTTT. It encodes CASSFGQNTGELFF. Filled out from reference TRBV19 and TRBJ2-2, the complete variable domain reads DGGITQSPKYLFRKEGQNVTLSCEQNLNHDAMYWYRQDPGQGLRLIYYSQIVNDFQKGDIAEGYSVSREKKESFPLTVTSAQKNPTAFYLCASSFGQNTGELFFGEGSRLTVL.

As DNA, the CDR3 is TGTGCCAGCACCCAAGCGGACGGATACTATGGCTACACCTTC. It specifies CASTQADGYYGYTF. J is TRBJ1-2 and V is TRBV2; D remains ambiguous. V dropped 7 bases and J dropped 3 bases, with 15 bases sitting between them. From germline, CDR1 is SNHLY and CDR2 FYNNEI. The CDR3 is 14 residues long.

This clone was observed a handful of times. The J gene is TRBJ2-1, the V gene TRBV30; D is perhaps TRBD1 (6 bases). Germline V gene data show CDR1 as GTSNPN and CDR2 as SVGIG (reference sequence). The ends were cut back, 3 bases at V and 4 bases at J, with 10 bases in the middle. The CDR3 length is 13 residues. The CDR3 loop reads CAWRGDTYNEQFF. CDR3 DNA: TGTGCCTGGAGGGGGGACACGTACAATGAGCAGTTCTTC.

The rearrangement uses TRBV12-5 and TRBJ2-2, with D tentatively TRBD1 (5 bases). Germline lookup yields CDR1 LGHNT and CDR2 FRNRAP. V dropped 2 bases and J dropped 10 bases, with 14 bases sitting between them. The CDR3 loop spans 14 amino acids. The CDR3 DNA reads as TGTGCTAGTGGTTTGCCAGGGAAGGAGCCGGAGCTGTTTTTT. Residues: CASGLPGKEPELFF.

The gene calls are TRBV6-6 and TRBJ2-1; TRBD2 agrees at 7 bases. J lost 6 bases, V lost 2 bases, and 7 bases had no gene match. The CDR3 spans 15 residues. The germline gives CDR1 MNHNY, CDR2 SVGAGI (reference sequence). Here the CDR3 reads CASSYGGGEGNEQFF. The DNA of the CDR3 is TGTGCCAGCAGTTACGGGGGGGGAGAGGGCAATGAGCAGTTCTTC.

V and J are TRBV7-9 and TRBJ1-4; 7 bases are a match to TRBD1. Germline V CDR1 and CDR2: SEHNR, FQNEAQ (reference sequence). After removal of 5 bases from V and 5 bases from J, the junction contained 5 bases not matched to a gene. The length of the CDR3 is 14 residues. CDR3 in amino acids: CASSQGGSNEKLFF. The CDR3 region has the DNA TGTGCCAGCAGCCAGGGGGGTTCAAATGAAAAACTGTTTTTT. Combining the CDR3 with reference TRBV7-9 and TRBJ1-4 gives the whole variable domain DTGVSQNPRHKITKRGQNVTFRCDPISEHNRLYWYRQTLGQGPEFLTYFQNEAQLEKSRLLSDRFSAERPKGSFSTLEIQRTEQGDSAMYLCASSQGGSNEKLFFGSGTQLSVL.